This TCR beta chain was sequenced in a study of T cell repertoires in cytomegalovirus infection. Study-wide context: Shared public TCR beta signatures pointed to both CMV infection and a matching HLA type.

Concerning this clonotype: Its antigen is currently unknown.

Trimming removed 5 bases at V and 7 bases at J, with 11 bases between. This CDR3 spans 13 amino acids. From germline, CDR1 is SGHTA and CDR2 FQGNSA. TCRdb reprocessed the reads via MiXCR and lists one record per CDR3 protein. The sample shows about 6,100 distinct CDR3 sequences, approximately 53% of them seen only once. Study results and limitations: Clonotypes of TCR beta that were HLA-C-restricted and CMV-specific dominated the ex vivo response.

J is TRBJ1-4 and V is TRBV7-2, with a tentative D call TRBD1 (6 bases). The receptor comes from a human donor in good health (CMV status not recorded). Some clones in this sample may be carry-over from other donors' samples. The sample was PBMCs, sequenced either directly or after in vitro stimulation (not recorded which). CDR3 amino acids: CASSPTGSEKLFF. In DNA, the CDR3 is TGTGCCAGCAGCCCGACAGGATCTGAAAAACTGTTTTTT.